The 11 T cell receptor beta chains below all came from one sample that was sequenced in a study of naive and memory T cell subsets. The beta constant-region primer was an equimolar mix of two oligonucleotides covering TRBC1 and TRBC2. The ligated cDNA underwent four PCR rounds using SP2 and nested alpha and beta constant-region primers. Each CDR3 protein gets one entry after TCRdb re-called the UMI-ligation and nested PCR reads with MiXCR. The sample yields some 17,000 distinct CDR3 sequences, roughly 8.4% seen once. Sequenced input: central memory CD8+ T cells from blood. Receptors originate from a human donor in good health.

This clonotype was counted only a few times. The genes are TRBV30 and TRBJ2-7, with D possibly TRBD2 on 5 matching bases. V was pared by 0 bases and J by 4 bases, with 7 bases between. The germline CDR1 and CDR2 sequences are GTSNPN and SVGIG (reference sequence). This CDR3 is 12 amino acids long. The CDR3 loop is CAWSVLGYEQYF. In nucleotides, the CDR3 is TGTGCCTGGAGTGTACTAGGATACGAGCAGTACTTC.

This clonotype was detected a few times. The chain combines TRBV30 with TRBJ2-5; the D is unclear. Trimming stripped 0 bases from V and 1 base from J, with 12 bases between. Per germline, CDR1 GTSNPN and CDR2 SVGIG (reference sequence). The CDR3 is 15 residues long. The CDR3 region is CAWSVCGVLQETQYF. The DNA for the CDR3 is TGTGCCTGGAGTGTATGTGGGGTGCTCCAAGAGACCCAGTACTTC.

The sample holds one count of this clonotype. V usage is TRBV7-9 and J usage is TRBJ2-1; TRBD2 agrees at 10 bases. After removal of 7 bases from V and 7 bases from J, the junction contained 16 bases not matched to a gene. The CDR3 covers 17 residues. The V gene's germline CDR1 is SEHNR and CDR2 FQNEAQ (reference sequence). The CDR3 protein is CASNPNRLAGGRNEQFF. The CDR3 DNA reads TGTGCCAGCAATCCAAACCGGTTAGCGGGGGGAAGAAATGAGCAGTTCTTC.

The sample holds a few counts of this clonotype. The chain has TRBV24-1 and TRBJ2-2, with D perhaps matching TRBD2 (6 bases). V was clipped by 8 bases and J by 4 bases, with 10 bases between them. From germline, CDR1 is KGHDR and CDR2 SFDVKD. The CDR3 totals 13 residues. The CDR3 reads CATKEGSTGELFF. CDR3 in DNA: TGTGCCACCAAGGAGGGCAGCACCGGGGAGCTGTTTTTT.

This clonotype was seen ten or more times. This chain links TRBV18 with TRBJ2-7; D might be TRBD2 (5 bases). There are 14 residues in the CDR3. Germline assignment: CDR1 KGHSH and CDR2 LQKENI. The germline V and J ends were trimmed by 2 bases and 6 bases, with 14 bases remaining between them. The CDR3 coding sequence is TGTGCCAGCTCACCAATGGCCGATACTAGCGAGCAGTACTTC. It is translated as CASSPMADTSEQYF.

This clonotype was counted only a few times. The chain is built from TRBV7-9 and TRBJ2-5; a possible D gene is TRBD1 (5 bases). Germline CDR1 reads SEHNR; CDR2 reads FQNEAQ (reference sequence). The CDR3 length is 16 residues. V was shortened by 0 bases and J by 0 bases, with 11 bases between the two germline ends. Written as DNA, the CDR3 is TGTGCCAGCAGCTTAGCGGGGAAAGGGGACCAAGAGACCCAGTACTTC. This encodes CASSLAGKGDQETQYF.

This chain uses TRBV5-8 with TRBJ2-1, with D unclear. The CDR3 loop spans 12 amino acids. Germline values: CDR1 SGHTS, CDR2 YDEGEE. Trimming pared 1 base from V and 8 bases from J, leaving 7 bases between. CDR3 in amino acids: CASSLTWDEQFF. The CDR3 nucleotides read TGTGCCAGCAGCTTGACCTGGGATGAGCAGTTCTTC.

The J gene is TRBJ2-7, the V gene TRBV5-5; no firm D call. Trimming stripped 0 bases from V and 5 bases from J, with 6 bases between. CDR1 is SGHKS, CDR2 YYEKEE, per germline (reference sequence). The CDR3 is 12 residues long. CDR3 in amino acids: CASSLEVDEQYF. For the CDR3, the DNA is TGTGCCAGCAGCTTGGAGGTAGACGAGCAGTACTTC.

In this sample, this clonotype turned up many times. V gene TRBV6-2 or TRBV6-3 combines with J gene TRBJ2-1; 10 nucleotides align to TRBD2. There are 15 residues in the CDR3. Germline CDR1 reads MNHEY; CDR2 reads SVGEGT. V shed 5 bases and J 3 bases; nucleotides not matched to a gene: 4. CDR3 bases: TGTGCCAGCAGTACCGGACTAGCGGACTACAATGAGCAGTTCTTC. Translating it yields CASSTGLADYNEQFF.

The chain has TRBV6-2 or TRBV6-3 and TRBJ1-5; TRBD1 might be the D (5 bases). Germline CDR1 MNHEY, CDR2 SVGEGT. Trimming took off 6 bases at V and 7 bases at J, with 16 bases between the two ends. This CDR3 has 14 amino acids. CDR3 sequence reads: CASRAFGTVQPQHF. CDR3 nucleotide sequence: TGTGCCAGCAGAGCCTTTGGGACGGTCCAGCCCCAGCATTTT.

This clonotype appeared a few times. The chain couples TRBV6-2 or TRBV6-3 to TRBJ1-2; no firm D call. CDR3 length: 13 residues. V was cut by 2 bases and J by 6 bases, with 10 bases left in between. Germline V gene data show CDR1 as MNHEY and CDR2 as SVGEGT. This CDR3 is CASSYRPVDGYTF. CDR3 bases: TGTGCCAGCAGTTACCGCCCTGTGGATGGCTACACCTTC.